The 15 T cell receptor beta chains reported below all come from one sample, sequenced in a study of Ad26.COV2.S vaccination and SARS-CoV-2 variants. Noted treatment: roughly 20 received Ad26.COV2.S at low or high dose, single or two shots; roughly 5 received placebo; per-sample allocation not given. On day 63 after the first injection, vaccine and placebo recipients gave samples. Sequencing was performed with immunoSEQ multiplex PCR; in TCRdb, only in-frame clones are kept and a portion is missing. The table lists about 350,000 clones, approximately 90% of them singletons. The starting material was peripheral blood, obtained in a trial of Ad26.COV2.S vaccine versus placebo. The origin of the receptors is a person between 18 and 65 years old who received the Ad26.COV2.S COVID-19 vaccine or a placebo.

This chain uses TRBV7-2 with TRBJ1-5; perhaps TRBD1 as D (5 bases). V was pared by 2 bases and J by 4 bases, with 9 bases between. Germline V CDR1 and CDR2: SGHTA, FQGNSA. CDR3 length: 14 amino acids. CDR3 DNA: TGTGCCAGCAGCTTAAGGACACTTAATCAGCCCCAGCATTTT. Residues: CASSLRTLNQPQHF.

The chain joins TRBV4-2 to TRBJ2-5; D is uncertain. Germline loops: CDR1 LGHNA, CDR2 YNFKEQ. The V end was cut by 0 bases, the J end by 4 bases, with 6 bases between. This CDR3 has 13 amino acids. The CDR3 nucleotides read TGTGCCAGCAGCCAAGATTTAATAGAGACCCAGTACTTC. It codes for CASSQDLIETQYF.

This chain joins TRBV29-1 and TRBJ2-1; 13 nucleotides agree with TRBD2. The CDR3 is 14 amino acids. V dropped 6 bases and J dropped 10; count of bases not matched to a gene: 9. The germline CDR1 and CDR2 sequences are SQVTM and ANQGSEA. The CDR3 is CSVVTGTSGKEQFF. CDR3 bases: TGCAGCGTCGTTACCGGGACTAGCGGGAAGGAGCAGTTCTTC.

The CDR3 spells CASSLEGAGANVLTF. The CDR3 DNA reads TGTGCCAGCAGCTTGGAAGGGGCTGGGGCCAACGTCCTGACTTTC. J is TRBJ2-6 and V is TRBV5-5; D might be TRBD1 (5 bases). Germline V gives CDR1 SGHKS, CDR2 YYEKEE (reference sequence). V lost 0 bases and J lost 2, with 6 bases in between. There are 15 residues in the CDR3.

The J gene is TRBJ1-1, the V gene TRBV5-1; 10 bases map to TRBD1. The germline CDR1 and CDR2 sequences are SGHRS and YFSETQ. The trim removed 4 bases at V and 4 bases at J, leaving 7 bases unmatched. The CDR3 is 15 amino acids. The CDR3 sequence is CASSRGDRGATEAFF. The CDR3, as DNA: TGCGCCAGCAGCCGAGGGGACAGGGGTGCCACTGAAGCTTTCTTT.

This clone was seen only a few times. This chain links TRBV6-2 or TRBV6-3 with TRBJ1-5; perhaps TRBD1 as D (5 bases). CDR1 MNHEY and CDR2 SVGEGT come from the germline V gene. This CDR3 spans 17 amino acids. The V gene lost 0 bases and the J gene lost 0 bases, with 12 bases spanning the gap. The CDR3 DNA is TGTGCCAGCAGTTACTCGGCGGGGACCCATAGCAATCAGCCCCAGCATTTT. Translation gives CASSYSAGTHSNQPQHF.

CDR3 in amino acids: CASSPGTEAFF. The CDR3 coding sequence is TGTGCCAGCAGCCCCGGGACAGAAGCTTTCTTT. The V gene is TRBV12-3 or TRBV12-4, the J gene TRBJ1-1, with TRBD1 as a possible D gene (6 bases). The CDR3 extends over 11 amino acids. V was clipped by 6 bases and J by 8 bases, with 10 bases between them.

The CDR3 DNA reads as TGTGCCAGCAGTGTCGACTTGCTGTGGGGTTTCTACGAGCAGTACTTC. Translating gives CASSVDLLWGFYEQYF. This sequence joins TRBV28 and TRBJ2-7, with D unclear. Germline V lookup: CDR1 MDHEN, CDR2 SYDVKM. This CDR3 is 16 amino acids long. V dropped 5 bases and J dropped 3 bases, with 20 bases sitting between them.

The chain carries TRBV7-2 and TRBJ1-6; TRBD1 aligns across 9 bases. After removal of 5 bases from V and 9 bases from J, the junction contained 8 bases not matched to a gene. Germline V lookup: CDR1 SGHTA, CDR2 FQGNSA. The CDR3 has 15 residues. CDR3 amino acids: CASSTKTGGSSPLHF. Written as DNA, the CDR3 is TGTGCCAGCAGCACGAAGACAGGGGGGAGTTCACCCCTCCACTTT.

V is TRBV13 and J is TRBJ2-1; 9 nucleotides align to TRBD2. V was pared by 7 bases and J by 5 bases, with 6 bases of the junction left unmatched. This CDR3 is 14 amino acids long. The germline gives CDR1 PRHDT, CDR2 FYEKMQ (reference sequence). The chain's CDR3 is CASKVAGGNNEQFF. CDR3 sequence (DNA): TGTGCCAGCAAGGTGGCGGGAGGGAACAATGAGCAGTTCTTC.

This chain uses TRBV5-1 with TRBJ2-5; possibly TRBD1 for D (5 bases). The CDR3 length is 13 residues. Trimming left V 0 bases short and J 5 bases short, with 8 bases between. Germline-derived CDR1 and CDR2 are SGHRS and YFSETQ. The DNA of the CDR3 is TGCGCCAGCAGCTTGGCAAAGGGGGAGACCCAGTACTTC. Translated, it gives CASSLAKGETQYF.

V usage is TRBV6-1 and J usage is TRBJ1-2; D perhaps matches TRBD1 (6 bases). The CDR3 has 13 residues. Trimming left V 3 bases short and J 5 bases short, with 10 bases between. Per the germline V gene, CDR1 is MNHNS and CDR2 is SASEGT. The CDR3 spells CASSEKGEYGYTF. CDR3 DNA: TGTGCCAGCAGTGAGAAGGGGGAGTATGGCTACACCTTC.

This clone has just one count. The V gene is TRBV6-5, the J gene TRBJ1-3; D call uncertain. Germline V CDR1 and CDR2: MNHEY, SVGAGI. This CDR3 contains 14 residues. The V end was cut by 3 bases, the J end by 0 bases, with 6 bases between. The CDR3 DNA reads TGTGCCAGCAGTTATTTAGGCTCTGGAAACACCATATATTTT. Amino acid sequence: CASSYLGSGNTIYF.

The chain couples TRBV7-2 to TRBJ1-2; D is unresolved. CDR1 and CDR2 from the germline V gene are SGHTA and FQGNSA. V was cut by 5 bases and J by 0 bases, with 13 bases left in between. This CDR3 is built from 15 residues. CDR3 protein: CASSAYTETNYGYTF. DNA for the CDR3: TGTGCCAGCAGCGCGTACACAGAGACTAACTATGGCTACACCTTC.

This chain joins TRBV9 and TRBJ2-4; TRBD1 matches 9 bases. From germline, CDR1 is SGDLS and CDR2 YYNGEE. V trimming: 2 bases; J trimming: 5 bases; junction bases outside the gene matches: 5. This CDR3 has 15 amino acids. The CDR3 nucleotides are TGTGCCAGCAGCGTGGGACAGGGAAAACAAAACATTCAGTACTTC. It codes for CASSVGQGKQNIQYF.